Following are 19 T cell receptor beta chains from one sample sequenced in a study of cytomegalovirus exposure and HLA in healthy donors. Primers included in the PCR were 60 Vbeta and 13 Jbeta primers. Only in-frame clones appear in the TCRdb table, and some are missing; sequencing was by immunoSEQ multiplex PCR. The data hold 80,000 to 100,000 clones, with about 69% observed a single time. The source material was PBMCs. The source of these receptors is a woman in her late teens or twenties in good health and CMV-seropositive.

V and J are TRBV15 and TRBJ1-2; D possibly corresponds to TRBD1 (5 bases). Per the germline V gene, CDR1 is LNHNV and CDR2 is YYDKDF (reference sequence). V shed 6 bases and J shed 8 bases, with 16 bases lying between them. The length of the CDR3 is 13 residues. CDR3 coding DNA: TGTGCCACCAGGGTCCCGGGGGTGGGAGGCTACACCTTC. Encoded protein: CATRVPGVGGYTF.

CDR3 in DNA: TGCGCCAGCAGCCAAGAACAGGGGGCCTTCTACGAGCAGTACTTC. Its translation: CASSQEQGAFYEQYF. The chain uses TRBV4-3 and TRBJ2-7; 9 bases agree with TRBD1. Germline CDR1 and CDR2: LGHNA and YSLEER. J was trimmed by 3 bases and V by 0 bases; bases with no gene match: 3. The CDR3 extends over 15 amino acids.

This chain uses TRBV6-6 with TRBJ2-3; 10 bases agree with TRBD1. The CDR3 has 16 amino acids. J gave up 4 bases and V 2 bases, and 6 bases lay outside the gene matches. The germline gives CDR1 MNHNY, CDR2 SVGAGI (reference sequence). CDR3 amino acids: CASSYQGTGAADTQYF. The CDR3 coding sequence is TGTGCCAGCAGTTACCAGGGGACAGGGGCGGCAGATACGCAGTATTTT.

The J gene is TRBJ2-5, the V gene TRBV30, with 10 nucleotides matching TRBD2. The junction had 2 bases not matched to a gene; V was cut back by 1 base and J by 3 bases. Germline loops: CDR1 GTSNPN, CDR2 SVGIG (reference sequence). CDR3 length: 14 residues. This chain's CDR3 is CAWSAGLAKETQYF. CDR3 sequence (DNA): TGTGCCTGGAGTGCGGGACTAGCGAAAGAGACCCAGTACTTC.

The J gene is TRBJ2-3, the V gene TRBV7-2; TRBD2 matches at 13 bases. The CDR3 is 16 residues long. Unmatched junction bases numbered 2, after V lost 1 base and J lost 4 bases. The germline V gene encodes CDR1 SGHTA and CDR2 FQGNSA. The CDR3 loop reads CASSLDTSGGADTQYF. CDR3 nucleotides: TGTGCCAGCAGCTTAGACACTAGCGGGGGGGCAGATACGCAGTATTTT.

This chain connects TRBV7-2 to TRBJ2-1; 7 bases map to TRBD1. The junction had 6 bases not matched to a gene; V was cut back by 4 bases and J by 6 bases. The CDR3 consists of 14 residues. Germline V lookup: CDR1 SGHTA, CDR2 FQGNSA. In nucleotides, the CDR3 is TGTGCCAGCAGCTGGAGGTCAGGGGGCAATGAGCAGTTCTTC. Amino acids: CASSWRSGGNEQFF.

The chain combines TRBV27 with TRBJ2-3, with 11 bases identical to TRBD2. CDR3 size: 15 residues. V gave up 9 bases and J gave up 5 bases; unmatched junction bases: 10. The germline V gene has CDR1 MNHEY and CDR2 SMNVEV (reference sequence). DNA of the CDR3: TGTGCCAGTAAAGATAGCGGGGGGGCGAGAGATACGCAGTATTTT. This gives the protein CASKDSGGARDTQYF.

The J gene is TRBJ2-7, the V gene TRBV9, with 9 nucleotides matching TRBD1. Germline loops: CDR1 SGDLS, CDR2 YYNGEE. After removal of 3 bases from V and 3 bases from J, the junction contained 4 bases not matched to a gene. This CDR3 has 14 amino acids. DNA for the CDR3: TGTGCCAGCAGCGCCCTGGGACAGGGCTACGAGCAGTACTTC. This sequence encodes CASSALGQGYEQYF.

J is TRBJ1-2 and V is TRBV27, with 9 bases aligning to TRBD1. V trimming: 5 bases; J trimming: 5 bases; junction bases outside the gene matches: 15. The CDR3 covers 17 residues. The germline V gene encodes CDR1 MNHEY and CDR2 SMNVEV (reference sequence). CDR3 amino acids: CASSDGTGTGFQYGYTF. CDR3 DNA: TGTGCCAGCAGTGATGGTACCGGGACAGGGTTTCAGTATGGCTACACCTTC.

The chain combines TRBV6-6 with TRBJ1-2, with 7 positions matching TRBD1. This CDR3 region has 14 residues. Germline assignment: CDR1 MNHNY and CDR2 SVGAGI (reference sequence). The V and J ends lost 6 bases and 7 bases, in that order; junction bases with no gene match: 11. DNA of the CDR3: TGTGCCAGCAGAGGGACAGCCGGCGGTGGTGGCTACACCTTC. This codes for CASRGTAGGGGYTF.

Written as DNA, the CDR3 is TGTGCCAGCAGCTCGGGACAGGGCTACGAGCAGTACTTC. It yields the protein CASSSGQGYEQYF. The chain carries TRBV13 and TRBJ2-5; 9 bases align to TRBD1. The J call could be wrong; TRBJ2-7 is a better fit for the DNA end. This CDR3 is built from 13 residues. CDR1 and CDR2 from the germline V gene are PRHDT and FYEKMQ (reference sequence).

This chain's CDR3 is CASRSGTGILDTGELFF. The CDR3 DNA follows: TGTGCCAGCAGATCCGGGACAGGGATATTGGACACCGGGGAGCTGTTTTTT. The gene calls are TRBV5-4 and TRBJ2-2; TRBD1 aligns across 9 bases. The germline V gene has CDR1 SGHNT and CDR2 YYREEE (reference sequence). The CDR3 has 17 amino acids. V dropped 5 bases and J dropped 3; count of bases not matched to a gene: 11.

The chain is built from TRBV27 and TRBJ2-1, with 8 positions matching TRBD2. CDR1 and CDR2 from the germline V gene are MNHEY and SMNVEV (reference sequence). V was pared by 2 bases and J by 9 bases, with 9 bases of the junction left unmatched. This CDR3 contains 15 residues. The CDR3, as DNA: TGTGCCAGCAGTTTAAGCGGGAGAGGGGTCAGTGAGCAGTTCTTC. Amino acids: CASSLSGRGVSEQFF.

This sequence joins TRBV28 and TRBJ1-2; 7 bases are a match to TRBD1. Germline loops: CDR1 MDHEN, CDR2 SYDVKM. The V and J ends lost 6 bases and 6 bases, in that order; junction bases with no gene match: 7. This CDR3 contains 13 residues. CDR3 DNA: TGTGCCAGCAGACGAGACAGGGCGGATGGCTACACCTTC. Translation: CASRRDRADGYTF.

This clone was seen more than once but under ten times. V usage is TRBV7-2 and J usage is TRBJ1-4; D is undetermined. In germline, CDR1 is SGHTA, CDR2 FQGNSA. This CDR3 contains 15 residues. Deletions cut 7 bases from V and 0 bases from J, with 12 bases between. The CDR3 DNA follows: TGTGCCAGCACCCCCCAGAAAACAACTAATGAAAAACTGTTTTTT. Protein sequence: CASTPQKTTNEKLFF.

The chain carries TRBV27 and TRBJ1-1, with 8 nucleotides matching TRBD1. The V gene's germline CDR1 is MNHEY and CDR2 SMNVEV (reference sequence). Germline trimming cut 6 bases from V and 5 bases from J; bases unmatched to any gene: 14. The CDR3 contains 16 residues. The CDR3 protein is CASSLVLGQGGTEAFF. The DNA of the CDR3 is TGTGCCAGCAGCCTGGTCCTCGGACAGGGTGGAACTGAAGCTTTCTTT.

The chain joins TRBV28 to TRBJ1-2; 10 bases align to TRBD1. Germline V gives CDR1 MDHEN, CDR2 SYDVKM. The trim removed 6 bases at V and 7 bases at J, leaving 5 bases unmatched. The CDR3 consists of 13 residues. CDR3 sequence reads: CASSGQGVGGYTF. The CDR3 DNA follows: TGTGCCAGCAGCGGACAGGGGGTTGGTGGCTACACCTTC.

The J gene is TRBJ2-3, the V gene TRBV5-1; D not certain. V gave up 2 bases and J gave up 2 bases, with 9 bases separating them. CDR1 SGHRS and CDR2 YFSETQ come from the germline V gene. This CDR3 has 14 residues. CDR3 bases: TGCGCCAGCAGCTTTGGCTCTTACACAGATACGCAGTATTTT. Amino acids: CASSFGSYTDTQYF.

The chain couples TRBV4-3 to TRBJ2-1, with TRBD2 matching over 8 bases. The germline gives CDR1 LGHNA, CDR2 YSLEER. Unmatched junction bases numbered 17, after V lost 0 bases and J lost 7 bases. This CDR3 comprises 19 residues. The CDR3 DNA reads as TGCGCCAGCAGCCAAGAAGTGGGGGAAGAGAGCGGGGGAGGGAATGAGCAGTTCTTC. Translating it yields CASSQEVGEESGGGNEQFF.